This is a list of T cell receptor beta chains from one sample in a study of cytomegalovirus exposure and HLA in healthy donors. Clones were sequenced by immunoSEQ multiplex PCR, and TCRdb holds only the in-frame ones, with some missing. The sample carries more than 150,000 clones, approximately 81% recorded once. The sequencing sample was made of PBMCs. These TCRs come from a young woman in good health and CMV-seropositive. Each CDR3 is given without its conserved first and last residue. The order of the fields is CDR3 length, J gene, clone size, V gene, CDR3 protein. Not all rows give a size; the values are once, few, many and, for expanded clones, a class.

CDR3 length: 14; J gene: TRBJ2-5; clone size: -; V gene: TRBV4-1; CDR3 protein: ASSQGPTRAQETQY
CDR3 length: 11; J gene: TRBJ2-5; clone size: -; V gene: TRBV12-5; CDR3 protein: ASGFVPGETQY
CDR3 length: 16; J gene: TRBJ1-5; clone size: -; V gene: TRBV4-1; CDR3 protein: ASSQGRRGSLSNQPQH
CDR3 length: 14; J gene: TRBJ1-1; clone size: few; V gene: TRBV18; CDR3 protein: ASSPPTGGSNTEAF
CDR3 length: 11; J gene: TRBJ2-4; clone size: once; V gene: TRBV7-2; CDR3 protein: ASSLGQGNIQY
CDR3 length: 10; J gene: TRBJ1-5; clone size: -; V gene: TRBV28; CDR3 protein: ASRIVNQPQH
CDR3 length: 15; J gene: TRBJ2-1; clone size: -; V gene: TRBV9; CDR3 protein: ASSPVGGQSSYNEQF
CDR3 length: 13; J gene: TRBJ2-2; clone size: -; V gene: TRBV4-1; CDR3 protein: ASSPLGGDTGELF
CDR3 length: 14; J gene: TRBJ2-1; clone size: few; V gene: TRBV7-8; CDR3 protein: ASSLAGGPSPDEQF
CDR3 length: 11; J gene: TRBJ2-7; clone size: -; V gene: TRBV7-9; CDR3 protein: ASSVTHSYEQY
CDR3 length: 11; J gene: TRBJ1-1; clone size: -; V gene: TRBV7-8; CDR3 protein: ASSLTGGTEAF
CDR3 length: 14; J gene: TRBJ2-3; clone size: -; V gene: TRBV4-2; CDR3 protein: ASSQSGGTSTDTQY
CDR3 length: 13; J gene: TRBJ1-5; clone size: -; V gene: TRBV7-2; CDR3 protein: ASSLVGTGNQPQH
CDR3 length: 15; J gene: TRBJ1-6; clone size: -; V gene: TRBV7-7; CDR3 protein: ASSLPDTGQGGSPLH
CDR3 length: 15; J gene: TRBJ2-7; clone size: few; V gene: TRBV28; CDR3 protein: ASSSLTSALTYYEQY
CDR3 length: 11; J gene: TRBJ2-1; clone size: -; V gene: TRBV7-9; CDR3 protein: ASSLRQNNEQF
CDR3 length: 14; J gene: TRBJ2-1; clone size: -; V gene: TRBV7-9; CDR3 protein: ASSLRVAGAPIEQF
CDR3 length: 14; J gene: TRBJ2-3; clone size: -; V gene: TRBV25-1; CDR3 protein: ASSERQGTWPDTQY
CDR3 length: 13; J gene: TRBJ2-5; clone size: -; V gene: TRBV6-4; CDR3 protein: ASSRLAGTQETQY
CDR3 length: 12; J gene: TRBJ1-1; clone size: -; V gene: TRBV2; CDR3 protein: ASSVTYMNTEAF
CDR3 length: 8; J gene: TRBJ2-2; clone size: few; V gene: TRBV30; CDR3 protein: AWLTGELF